This TCR beta chain derives from a study of cytomegalovirus exposure and HLA in healthy donors. Findings and caveats of the study: Relative to equally common others, HLA-associated TCR beta chains showed greater clonal expansion in a later analysis.

With respect to this clone: Its cognate antigen is unknown.

Trimming took 5 bases from V and 1 from J, leaving 12 bases between them. The CDR3 covers 14 residues. The V gene's germline CDR1 is MGHRA and CDR2 YSYEKL. Amplification used 60 Vbeta primers and 13 Jbeta primers. The method was immunoSEQ multiplex PCR; TCRdb's version includes in-frame clones alone and lacks a portion of them. The sample consists of 200,000 to 250,000 clones, more than 75% of them appearing once. The clonotype comes from a human donor in good health. V and J are TRBV4-1 and TRBJ2-7; tentatively, D is TRBD1 (5 bases). The sample taken for sequencing was PBMCs. DNA for the CDR3: TGCGCCAGCAGCAACTACGCAGGGTCCTACGAGCAGTACTTC. Protein sequence: CASSNYAGSYEQYF.